This T cell receptor (beta chain) was recovered during a study of blood T cell repertoires in COVID-19. The assay was immunoSEQ multiplex PCR, and TCRdb's table has in-frame clones only and misses some. The repertoire includes about 220,000 clones, about 85% of them detected once, and about 20% sits in the top ten. Germline CDR1 is SGHVS and CDR2 is FNYEAQ. CDR3 size: 15 residues. V dropped 1 base and J dropped 5 bases, with 12 bases sitting between them. The chain recombines TRBV7-6 with TRBJ2-1, with TRBD2 as a possible D gene (7 bases). Sample: peripheral blood. This clonotype originated in a man between 25 and 39 years old with active or convalescent COVID-19. The CDR3 DNA reads TGTGCCAGCAGCTTAGTGTGGGGGGGCCACAATGAGCAGTTCTTC. It yields the protein CASSLVWGGHNEQFF.